This T cell receptor beta chain was sequenced for a study of blood T cell repertoires in COVID-19. V lost 7 bases to trimming and J lost 5 bases, with 20 bases between them. CDR1 is SEHNR, CDR2 FQNEAQ, per germline (reference sequence). The CDR3 extends over 15 amino acids. Per the original methods: Reference gene primer amplification yielded estimated nucleated cell counts. Method: immunoSEQ multiplex PCR; TCRdb's copy keeps in-frame clones and lacks some. From that table come the V and J calls and clone size; the DNA was used to work out D and trimming. The repertoire holds around 91,000 clones, with 75% to 90% as singletons.

This TCR was recovered from an elderly man with acute or convalescent COVID-19. The sequencing sample was made of peripheral blood. The chain has TRBV7-9 and TRBJ1-1; D is uncertain. CDR3 DNA: TGTGCCAGCACCAATCCTAAAGTGGGCAGGACTGAAGCTTTCTTT. Its protein is CASTNPKVGRTEAFF.